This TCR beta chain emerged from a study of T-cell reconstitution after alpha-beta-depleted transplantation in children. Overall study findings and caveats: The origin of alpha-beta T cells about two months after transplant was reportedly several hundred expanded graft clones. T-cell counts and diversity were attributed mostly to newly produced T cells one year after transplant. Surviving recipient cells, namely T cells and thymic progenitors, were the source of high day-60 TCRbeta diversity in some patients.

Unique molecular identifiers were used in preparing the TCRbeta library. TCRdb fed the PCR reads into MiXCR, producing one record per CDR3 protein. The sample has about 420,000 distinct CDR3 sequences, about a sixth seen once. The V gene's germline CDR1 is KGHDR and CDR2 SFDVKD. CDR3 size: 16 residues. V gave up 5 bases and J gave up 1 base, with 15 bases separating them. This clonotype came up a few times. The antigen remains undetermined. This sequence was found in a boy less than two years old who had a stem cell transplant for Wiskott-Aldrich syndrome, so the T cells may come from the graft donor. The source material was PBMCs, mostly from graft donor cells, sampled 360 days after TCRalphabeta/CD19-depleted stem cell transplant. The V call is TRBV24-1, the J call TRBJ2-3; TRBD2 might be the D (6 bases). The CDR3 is CATSGRGGSGTDTQYF. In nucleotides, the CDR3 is TGTGCCACCAGTGGTCGAGGAGGGTCTGGCACAGATACGCAGTATTTT.